Below, 5 T cell receptor beta chains from the same sample are listed, as sequenced in a study of T cell responses to AZD1222 COVID-19 vaccine. TCRdb's table, derived via immunoSEQ multiplex PCR, lists solely in-frame clones and lacks some. The data show 100,000 to 150,000 clones, with under 95% seen just once and roughly 5.7% held by the top ten. Specimen: peripheral blood, collected on day 0 of AZD1222 vaccination. These TCRs come from an adult in good health.

This clone was counted a single time. V is TRBV6-6 and J is TRBJ1-2, with D tentatively TRBD1 (5 bases). The length of the CDR3 is 13 residues. Germline loops: CDR1 MNHNY, CDR2 SVGAGI (reference sequence). Trimming took 8 bases from V and 8 from J, leaving 18 bases between them. CDR3 residues: CASGPGLWGGYTF. The DNA of the CDR3 is TGTGCCAGCGGCCCAGGGCTGTGGGGGGGCTACACCTTC.

This clone has just a few counts. This chain uses TRBV5-8 with TRBJ1-5; possibly TRBD1 for D (6 bases). Trimming pared 4 bases from V and 7 bases from J, leaving 21 bases between. The CDR3 is made up of 16 amino acids. Germline assignment: CDR1 SGHTS and CDR2 YDEGEE. The CDR3 is CASSPAWQGPEQPQHF. As DNA, the CDR3 is TGTGCCAGCAGCCCCGCGTGGCAGGGGCCGGAGCAGCCCCAGCATTTT.

The J gene is TRBJ1-2, the V gene TRBV30, with 11 bases fitting TRBD1. Per the germline V gene, CDR1 is GTSNPN and CDR2 is SVGIG (reference sequence). The trim removed 0 bases at V and 7 bases at J, leaving 4 bases unmatched. The CDR3 runs to 14 residues. The CDR3 DNA reads as TGTGCCTGGAGTGTATTGGGACAGGGGGTTGGCTACACCTTC. Its protein is CAWSVLGQGVGYTF. Full variable domain (missing parts from reference TRBV30 and TRBJ1-2): SQTIHQWPATLVQPVGSPLSLECTVEGTSNPNLYWYRQAAGRGLQLLFYSVGIGQISSEVPQNLSASRPQDRQFILSSKKLLLSDSGFYLCAWSVLGQGVGYTFGSGTRLTVV.

The chain carries TRBV28 and TRBJ2-7, with 9 bases identical to TRBD1. Trimming cost V 6 bases and J 6 bases; bases outside gene matches: 9. Germline CDR1 reads MDHEN; CDR2 reads SYDVKM. The CDR3 has 14 residues. The chain's CDR3 is CASRPGQGLGEQYF. The CDR3 DNA follows: TGTGCCAGCAGGCCGGGACAGGGTTTGGGCGAGCAGTACTTC. Filled out from reference TRBV28 and TRBJ2-7, the complete variable domain reads DVKVTQSSRYLVKRTGEKVFLECVQDMDHENMFWYRQDPGLGLRLIYFSYDVKMKEKGDIPEGYSVSREKKERFSLILESASTNQTSMYLCASRPGQGLGEQYFGPGTRLTVT.

This chain connects TRBV6-2 or TRBV6-3 to TRBJ2-1; D possibly corresponds to TRBD2 (6 bases). Trimming removed 6 bases from V and 0 bases from J, with 12 bases in between. Germline V gives CDR1 MNHEY, CDR2 SVGEGT. This CDR3 comprises 15 residues. The CDR3 reads CASSRDLSSYNEQFF. DNA for the CDR3: TGTGCCAGCAGCCGGGACTTAAGCTCCTACAATGAGCAGTTCTTC.